Listed below are T cell receptor beta chains from one sample, sequenced in a study of a mutant IDH1 vaccine in newly diagnosed glioma. These receptors have no identified antigens. Measured with immunoSEQ multiplex PCR; TCRdb has only the in-frame clones, and not every one. The sample contains tens of thousands of clones, about four fifths of which appear only once. The sequencing used PBMCs, collected from a glioma patient whose treatment included an IDH1 peptide vaccine. These receptors all stem from a man aged 50 to 60 with glioma. Both conserved end residues are part of each CDR3. The D gene is left open where the match is weak. A clone size is listed for some rows: how often the clone was seen (once, few, many), or a class if it is expanded.

TRBV7-2,-,TRBD2,TRBJ2-3,CASSLELAGGPTDTQYF,TGTGCCAGCAGCTTAGAACTAGCGGGGGGCCCGACAGATACGCAGTATTTT
TRBV5-1,-,-,TRBJ2-2,CASSLVAHTGELFF,TGCGCCAGCAGCTTGGTGGCCCACACCGGGGAGCTGTTTTTT
TRBV9,-,-,TRBJ2-4,CASSGTPKNIQYF,TGTGCCAGCAGCGGGACACCTAAAAACATTCAGTACTTC
TRBV11-3,-,-,TRBJ1-1,CASTPPDRNTEAFF,TGTGCCAGCACCCCGCCCGATCGGAACACTGAAGCTTTCTTT
TRBV19,-,-,TRBJ2-3,CASGDALGDTQYF,TGTGCCAGCGGTGACGCCCTCGGAGATACGCAGTATTTT
TRBV5-4,medium-sized,-,TRBJ1-1,CASSPRRTNTEAFF,TGTGCCAGCAGCCCCCGCAGGACGAACACTGAAGCTTTCTTT
TRBV18,-,TRBD2,TRBJ2-7,CASSQSGLAGGVEQYF,TGTGCCAGCTCACAGTCCGGACTAGCGGGAGGGGTCGAGCAGTACTTC
TRBV29-1,-,-,TRBJ2-3,CSVEDGTRPTDTQYF,TGCAGCGTTGAAGACGGGACCCGGCCCACAGATACGCAGTATTTT
TRBV29-1,-,TRBD1,TRBJ2-5,CSVEGWGTEETQYF,TGCAGCGTTGAAGGATGGGGGACAGAAGAGACCCAGTACTTC
TRBV11-3,-,-,TRBJ2-7,CASSNGGAYEQYF,TGTGCCAGCAGCAATGGCGGGGCCTACGAGCAGTACTTC
TRBV7-2,few,-,TRBJ2-7,CASSLARRGDYEQYF,TGTGCCAGCAGCTTAGCCCGGCGGGGAGACTACGAGCAGTACTTC
TRBV29-1,once,TRBD1,TRBJ1-2,CSVSSGTGVNGYTF,TGCAGCGTTTCGTCCGGGACAGGGGTTAATGGCTACACCTTC
TRBV4-1,-,TRBD1,TRBJ2-7,CASSQDGRGMYEQYF,TGCGCCAGCAGCCAAGACGGCAGGGGGATGTACGAGCAGTACTTC
TRBV11-2,-,-,TRBJ1-2,CASSFQAMSGYTF,TGTGCCAGCAGCTTCCAGGCGATGAGTGGCTACACCTTC
TRBV5-1,-,-,TRBJ2-7,CASSLASEQYF,TGCGCCAGCAGCTTGGCCAGCGAGCAGTACTTC
TRBV9,-,TRBD1,TRBJ2-3,CASSPRWGQGADTQYF,TGTGCCAGCAGCCCACGGTGGGGACAGGGTGCAGATACGCAGTATTTT
TRBV7-2,-,-,TRBJ1-1,CASSWGRTEAFF,TGTGCCAGCAGCTGGGGACGGACTGAAGCTTTCTTT
TRBV28,-,-,TRBJ2-7,CASNNEQYF,TGTGCCAGTAACAACGAGCAGTACTTC
TRBV6-5,-,-,TRBJ2-3,CASSLSPLAADTQYF,TGTGCCAGCAGCCTTTCACCACTGGCGGCAGATACGCAGTATTTT
TRBV5-1,-,TRBD1,TRBJ2-7,CASSLNGQGSSYEQYF,TGCGCCAGCAGCTTAAACGGACAGGGCAGTTCCTACGAGCAGTACTTC
TRBV6-1,once,TRBD2,TRBJ2-1,CASKTGTSYGFF,TGTGCCAGCAAGACCGGGACTAGCTATGGGTTCTTC
TRBV5-1,-,TRBD1,TRBJ1-4,CASSLGTGEFEKLFF,TGCGCCAGCAGCTTGGGGACAGGGGAGTTTGAAAAACTGTTTTTT
TRBV5-7,-,-,TRBJ2-6,CASKSCVQSRANVLTF,TGTGCCAGCAAAAGTTGCGTACAAAGTCGGGCCAACGTCCTGACTTTC
TRBV19,few,-,TRBJ1-1,CASRGSEAFF,TGTGCCAGTAGAGGGAGTGAAGCTTTCTTT
TRBV27,-,TRBD1,TRBJ2-7,CASSPRPGTGPYEQYF,TGTGCCAGCAGTCCAAGGCCCGGGACAGGGCCCTACGAGCAGTACTTC
TRBV14,-,TRBD1,TRBJ2-7,CASSQGGTGQTYEQYF,TGTGCCAGCAGCCAAGGAGGAACGGGACAGACCTACGAGCAGTACTTC
TRBV10-3,-,-,TRBJ2-2,CAISAPGTGELFF,TGTGCCATCAGTGCCCCAGGGACCGGGGAGCTGTTTTTT
TRBV5-1,-,-,TRBJ2-3,CASRPGSVGDTQYF,TGCGCCAGCAGGCCCGGGAGTGTTGGAGATACGCAGTATTTT
TRBV4-3,-,-,TRBJ1-1,CASGLRGTEAFF,TGCGCCAGCGGATTACGAGGGACTGAAGCTTTCTTT
TRBV11-2,-,-,TRBJ1-5,CASSRYWRSNQPQHF,TGTGCCAGCAGCCGTTACTGGAGGAGCAATCAGCCCCAGCATTTT
TRBV5-6,-,-,TRBJ2-7,CASSPDQVDEQYF,TGTGCCAGCAGCCCTGACCAGGTCGACGAGCAGTACTTC